This T cell receptor (beta chain) was sequenced for a study of blood T cell repertoires in COVID-19. About the research overall: Both acute and convalescent COVID-19 samples were obtained from the United States, Italy and Spain.

As processed by the authors: Amplification from reference gene primers served as the basis for estimated nucleated cell counts. Generated by immunoSEQ multiplex PCR, the TCRdb table keeps only in-frame clones and is missing some. V and J calls and clone size are as listed in that table; D and trimming were resolved from the DNA. The repertoire holds some 88,000 clones, 90% to 95% seen once, with under 2% in the top ten. This receptor was obtained from a human donor with active COVID-19. The donor label of this sample is uncertain. Sequences were obtained from peripheral blood.

The CDR3 reads CASSSGLGQETQYF. CDR3 nucleotides: TGCGCCAGCAGCTCGGGGTTAGGTCAAGAGACCCAGTACTTC. The chain joins TRBV5-1 to TRBJ2-5; possibly TRBD2 for D (5 bases). Trimming left V 3 bases short and J 2 bases short, with 11 bases between. The CDR3 spans 14 residues. Germline CDR1 is SGHRS and CDR2 is YFSETQ. The complete variable domain, with remaining parts taken from reference TRBV5-1 and TRBJ2-5, reads KAGVTQTPRYLIKTRGQQVTLSCSPISGHRSVSWYQQTPGQGLQFLFEYFSETQRNKGNFPGRFSGRQFSNSRSEMNVSTLELGDSALYLCASSSGLGQETQYFGPGTRLLVL.